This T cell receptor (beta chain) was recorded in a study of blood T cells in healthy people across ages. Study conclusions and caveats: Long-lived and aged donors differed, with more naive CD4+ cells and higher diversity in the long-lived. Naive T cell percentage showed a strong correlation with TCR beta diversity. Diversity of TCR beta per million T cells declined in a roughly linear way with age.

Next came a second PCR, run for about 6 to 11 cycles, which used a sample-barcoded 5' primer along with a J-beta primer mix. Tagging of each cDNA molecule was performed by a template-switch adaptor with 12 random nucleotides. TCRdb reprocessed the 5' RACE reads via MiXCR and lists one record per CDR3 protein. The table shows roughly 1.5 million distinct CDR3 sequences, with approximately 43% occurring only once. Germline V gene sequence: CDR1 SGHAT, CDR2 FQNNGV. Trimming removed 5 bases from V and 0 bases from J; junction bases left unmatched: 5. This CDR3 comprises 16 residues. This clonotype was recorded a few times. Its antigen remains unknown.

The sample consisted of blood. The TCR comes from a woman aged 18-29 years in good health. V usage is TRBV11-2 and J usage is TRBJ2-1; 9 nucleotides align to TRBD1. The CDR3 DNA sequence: TGTGCCAGCAGCGTTATACAGGGGGCCTCCTACAATGAGCAGTTCTTC. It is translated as CASSVIQGASYNEQFF.